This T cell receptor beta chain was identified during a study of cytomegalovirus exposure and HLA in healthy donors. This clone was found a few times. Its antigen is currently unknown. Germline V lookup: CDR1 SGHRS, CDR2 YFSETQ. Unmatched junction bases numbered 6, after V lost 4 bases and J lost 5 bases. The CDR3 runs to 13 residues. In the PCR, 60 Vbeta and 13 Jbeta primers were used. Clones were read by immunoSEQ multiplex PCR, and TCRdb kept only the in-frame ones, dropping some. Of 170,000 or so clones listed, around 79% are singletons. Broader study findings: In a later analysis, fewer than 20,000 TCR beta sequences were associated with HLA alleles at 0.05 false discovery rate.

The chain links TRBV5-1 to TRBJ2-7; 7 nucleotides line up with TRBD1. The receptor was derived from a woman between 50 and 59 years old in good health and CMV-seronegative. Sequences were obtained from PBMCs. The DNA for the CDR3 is TGCGCCAGCAGCCAAGGACAGGCCGACGAGCAGTACTTC. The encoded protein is CASSQGQADEQYF.